This record concerns one T cell receptor (beta chain) sequence. The antigen is not known. This entry is derived from a study of T cell responses to AZD1222 COVID-19 vaccine. Study outcomes and limitations: Across the whole spike, CD4 TCRs peaked at regions 160-218 and 743-854. A reported finding is that nearly half of spike-specific TCRs target unmutated variant regions. Donors were largely white British and mainly female; clonal diversity was possibly underestimated.

Trimming took 0 bases from V and 3 from J, leaving 15 bases between them. CDR1 is LGHNA and CDR2 is YSLEER in the germline V gene. CDR3 length: 16 amino acids. Clones were sequenced by immunoSEQ multiplex PCR, and TCRdb holds only the in-frame ones, with some missing. The sample has some 84,000 clones; just over 85% are singletons. This clonotype originated in an adult in good health. The sample here was peripheral blood, taken on day 0 of AZD1222 vaccination. This rearrangement joins TRBV4-3 to TRBJ2-7; D ambiguous. The chain's CDR3 is CASSQDRTLGHYEQYF. For the CDR3, the DNA is TGCGCCAGCAGCCAAGATAGGACCCTAGGGCACTACGAGCAGTACTTC.